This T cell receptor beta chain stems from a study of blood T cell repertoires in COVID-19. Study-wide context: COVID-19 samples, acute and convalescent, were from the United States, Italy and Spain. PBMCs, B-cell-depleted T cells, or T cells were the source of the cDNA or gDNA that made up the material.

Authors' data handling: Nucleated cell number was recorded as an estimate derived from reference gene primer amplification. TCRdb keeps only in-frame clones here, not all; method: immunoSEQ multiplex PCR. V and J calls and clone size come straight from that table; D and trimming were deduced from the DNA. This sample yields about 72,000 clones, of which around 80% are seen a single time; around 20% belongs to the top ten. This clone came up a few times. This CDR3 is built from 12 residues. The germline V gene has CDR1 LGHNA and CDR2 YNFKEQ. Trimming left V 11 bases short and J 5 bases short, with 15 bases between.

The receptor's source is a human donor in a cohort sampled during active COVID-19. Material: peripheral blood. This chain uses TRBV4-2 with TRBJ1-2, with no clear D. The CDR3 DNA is TGTGCCTCCGGGGTCACTGGATATGGCTACACCTTC. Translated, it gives CASGVTGYGYTF.